One sample yielded the 10 T cell receptor beta chains listed below, sequenced in a study of cytomegalovirus exposure and HLA in healthy donors. The PCR made use of 60 Vbeta and 13 Jbeta primers. Sequencing used immunoSEQ multiplex PCR; TCRdb keeps in-frame clones, though not all of them. Of around 130,000 clones listed, around 70% are singletons. The sample taken for sequencing was PBMCs. The origin of the receptors is a woman in her sixties or seventies in good health and CMV-seropositive.

The chain recombines TRBV11-2 with TRBJ2-1; D call uncertain. The germline V gene has CDR1 SGHAT and CDR2 FQNNGV. This CDR3 comprises 14 residues. Trimming took off 7 bases at V and 6 bases at J, with 16 bases between the two ends. For the CDR3, the DNA is TGTGCCAGCAACCGAAGAGGCATTGGCAATGAGCAGTTCTTC. Translating gives CASNRRGIGNEQFF.

The chain links TRBV19 to TRBJ2-6; 9 bases fit TRBD1. V was pared by 8 bases and J by 2 bases, with 10 bases of the junction left unmatched. The CDR3 is 17 residues long. Germline CDR1 and CDR2: LNHDA and SQIVND (reference sequence). The CDR3 region is CASSYVGTGTGANVLTF. CDR3 DNA sequence: TGTGCCAGTTCCTATGTAGGGACAGGGACTGGGGCCAACGTCCTGACTTTC.

The chain employs TRBV6-5 and TRBJ2-1; D is possibly TRBD2 (7 bases). From germline, CDR1 is MNHEY and CDR2 SVGAGI. The CDR3 sequence is 12 residues long. Trimming removed 4 bases from V and 8 bases from J, with 9 bases in between. The CDR3: CASSWGGDEQFF. The DNA for the CDR3 is TGTGCCAGCAGTTGGGGGGGCGATGAGCAGTTCTTC.

This chain links TRBV18 with TRBJ1-2; possible D gene TRBD1, 6 bases. The length of the CDR3 is 16 residues. V shed 5 bases and J shed 4 bases, with 20 bases lying between them. Germline V gene data show CDR1 as KGHSH and CDR2 as LQKENI. CDR3 protein: CASSLGTPDLPYGYTF. The CDR3 DNA reads as TGTGCCAGCTCATTAGGGACACCCGACCTTCCCTATGGCTACACCTTC.

This clone was observed once. Other DNA sequences in this specimen translate into the identical CDR3. The chain couples TRBV18 to TRBJ1-1; TRBD1 aligns across 8 bases. V shed 3 bases, J shed 5 bases, and the junction held 5 bases outside the gene matches. Germline V gives CDR1 KGHSH, CDR2 LQKENI. The CDR3 sequence is 14 residues long. CDR3: CASSPRQGWTEAFF. CDR3 DNA: TGTGCCAGCTCACCGAGACAGGGGTGGACTGAAGCTTTCTTT.

The chain uses TRBV6-6 and TRBJ1-6, with TRBD1 matching over 7 bases. Per the germline V gene, CDR1 is MNHNY and CDR2 is SVGAGI (reference sequence). V shed 5 bases, J shed 10 bases, and the junction held 14 bases outside the gene matches. CDR3 length: 16 residues. This CDR3 is CASSLPRQGSGSPLHF. CDR3 sequence (DNA): TGTGCCAGCAGTCTACCGAGACAGGGATCAGGATCACCCCTCCACTTT.

The rearrangement uses TRBV19 and TRBJ2-2, with D unclear. Germline CDR1 is LNHDA and CDR2 is SQIVND (reference sequence). The CDR3 runs to 13 residues. Trimming removed 6 bases at V and 5 bases at J, with 10 bases between. CDR3 loop: CASRTSRTGELFF. CDR3 nucleotide sequence: TGTGCCAGTAGGACCTCTAGGACCGGGGAGCTGTTTTTT.

CDR3 DNA: TGTGCCAGCAGTTTAAGGGACAGGGTAAAAACCGGGGAGCTGTTTTTT. This encodes CASSLRDRVKTGELFF. The chain couples TRBV27 to TRBJ2-2, with 9 bases lining up with TRBD1. Germline CDR1 MNHEY, CDR2 SMNVEV (reference sequence). The CDR3 has 16 amino acids. Trimming cost V 2 bases and J 5 bases; bases outside gene matches: 6.

The chain couples TRBV19 to TRBJ2-5; possible D gene TRBD1, 6 bases. Germline V CDR1 and CDR2: LNHDA, SQIVND (reference sequence). The length of the CDR3 is 13 residues. V shed 8 bases and J shed 7 bases, with 17 bases lying between them. CDR3 sequence reads: CASGTLGLGTQYF. CDR3 bases: TGTGCCAGTGGGACATTAGGGCTTGGGACCCAGTACTTC.

V gene TRBV5-4 combines with J gene TRBJ1-1, with 7 bases that match TRBD1. The trim removed 3 bases at V and 1 base at J, leaving 6 bases unmatched. The germline V gene has CDR1 SGHNT and CDR2 YYREEE (reference sequence). This CDR3 comprises 15 residues. CDR3 DNA sequence: TGTGCCAGCAGCTGGGGGACAGTCCGGAACACTGAAGCTTTCTTT. Its translation: CASSWGTVRNTEAFF.